Following are 14 T cell receptor beta chains from one sample sequenced in a study of technical replicates of blood from several donors. Sequenced by immunoSEQ multiplex PCR; TCRdb stores in-frame clones only, minus some. The sample holds tens of thousands of clones, 95% to 98% seen once. Sample: T cells isolated from PBMCs. Receptors originate from a human donor in good health.

The V gene is TRBV11-1, the J gene TRBJ2-3, with D possibly being TRBD2 (5 bases). The germline CDR1 and CDR2 sequences are SGHAT and FQDESV (reference sequence). CDR3 size: 14 residues. The V end was cut by 5 bases, the J end by 10 bases, with 19 bases between. The CDR3 here is CASSPRAQAGAQYF. The DNA for the CDR3 is TGTGCCAGCAGCCCTAGGGCCCAGGCGGGTGCGCAGTATTTT.

The V call is TRBV15, the J call TRBJ1-2; 7 bases map to TRBD1. From germline, CDR1 is LNHNV and CDR2 YYDKDF (reference sequence). The junction had 6 bases not matched to a gene; V was cut back by 3 bases and J by 5 bases. The length of the CDR3 is 14 residues. The CDR3 here is CATSRYGQEYGYTF. In nucleotides, the CDR3 is TGTGCCACCAGCAGGTACGGACAGGAATATGGCTACACCTTC.

This chain links TRBV6-1 with TRBJ1-2; D possibly corresponds to TRBD1 (5 bases). The V end lost 3 bases, the J end lost 6 bases, and 11 bases lay between the germline ends. The CDR3 is 13 amino acids. Per the germline V gene, CDR1 is MNHNS and CDR2 is SASEGT. This CDR3 reads CASSDRRGDGYTF. The CDR3, as DNA: TGTGCCAGCAGTGATAGGCGGGGGGATGGCTACACCTTC.

The chain has TRBV25-1 and TRBJ1-3; 10 positions agree with TRBD1. The CDR3 consists of 16 residues. Germline V gene lookup returns CDR1 MGHDK and CDR2 SYGVNS. V trimming: 5 bases; J trimming: 5 bases; junction bases outside the gene matches: 9. CDR3 DNA sequence: TGTGCCAGCAGTCCCCCCGGGACAGGGGACCGAAACACCATATATTTT. Translation: CASSPPGTGDRNTIYF.

This clone was seen just once. The V gene is TRBV6-6, the J gene TRBJ1-5; D ambiguous. Germline assignment: CDR1 MNHNY and CDR2 SVGAGI (reference sequence). The CDR3 loop spans 15 amino acids. Trimming shortened V by 6 bases and J by 0 bases, and 12 bases separated the two germline ends. The CDR3 sequence: CASSPSEGSNQPQHF. The CDR3 DNA reads TGTGCCAGCAGCCCCTCGGAGGGTAGCAATCAGCCCCAGCATTTT.

The rearrangement uses TRBV5-1 and TRBJ1-1; 9 bases are shared with TRBD1. In germline, CDR1 is SGHRS, CDR2 YFSETQ. Unmatched junction bases numbered 11, after V lost 4 bases and J lost 7 bases. This CDR3 is built from 15 residues. The DNA of the CDR3 is TGCGCCAGCAGCGGACCTCTACAGGGGGCCGATGAAGCTTTCTTT. It yields the protein CASSGPLQGADEAFF. Supplemented by reference TRBV5-1 and TRBJ1-1, the full variable domain reads KAGVTQTPRYLIKTRGQQVTLSCSPISGHRSVSWYQQTPGQGLQFLFEYFSETQRNKGNFPGRFSGRQFSNSRSEMNVSTLELGDSALYLCASSGPLQGADEAFFGQGTRLTVV.

The chain carries TRBV4-1 and TRBJ1-2; tentatively, D is TRBD1 (5 bases). The V end lost 4 bases, the J end lost 4 bases, and 13 bases lay between the germline ends. This CDR3 spans 14 amino acids. Looked up from germline, CDR1 is MGHRA and CDR2 is YSYEKL. The CDR3 sequence: CASSPKWGGYGYTF. Written as DNA, the CDR3 is TGCGCCAGCAGCCCGAAGTGGGGGGGCTATGGCTACACCTTC.

The V gene is TRBV5-6, the J gene TRBJ2-1; D is uncertain. Trimming pared 1 base from V and 3 bases from J, leaving 5 bases between. Germline V gene lookup returns CDR1 SGHDT and CDR2 YYEEEE. The length of the CDR3 is 13 residues. The CDR3, as DNA: TGTGCCAGCAGCTTGCGAGGCTACAATGAGCAGTTCTTC. This codes for CASSLRGYNEQFF.

This clone was observed once. The chain joins TRBV28 to TRBJ1-2; D gene unclear. Deletions cut 3 bases from V and 8 bases from J, with 31 bases between. The CDR3 totals 19 residues. Germline CDR1 reads MDHEN; CDR2 reads SYDVKM. This CDR3 is CASSFPNMAATEGLEGYTF. For the CDR3, the DNA is TGTGCCAGCAGTTTCCCTAATATGGCAGCGACTGAGGGCTTGGAGGGCTACACCTTC.

The rearrangement links TRBV6-9 to TRBJ2-5; 9 positions agree with TRBD2. There are 15 residues in the CDR3. Germline values: CDR1 MNHGY, CDR2 SVAAGI. V shed 11 bases and J 1 base; nucleotides not matched to a gene: 11. CDR3 coding DNA: TGTGCCCCCCGGGGGGGCGGGGGGGCCCAAGAGACCCAGTACTTC. It yields the protein CAPRGGGGAQETQYF.

The chain combines TRBV21-1 with TRBJ2-7; TRBD2, the table's D call, was not compared with the DNA. TRBV21-1 is given as a pseudogene. CDR3 length: 16 amino acids. In DNA form, the CDR3 reads TGTGCCAGCAGCAAAGGGAAGCGGGAGGACTCCTACGAGCAGTACTTC. Translated: CASSKGKREDSYEQYF.

This chain links TRBV15 with TRBJ2-5; D unclear. The CDR3 runs to 16 residues. Germline V gene sequence: CDR1 LNHNV, CDR2 YYDKDF (reference sequence). V lost 6 bases and J lost 1, with 18 bases in between. CDR3 region: CATRDAIATSQETQYF. Written as DNA, the CDR3 is TGTGCCACCAGAGACGCAATAGCAACTTCCCAAGAGACCCAGTACTTC. The full variable domain, in which reference TRBV15 and TRBJ2-5 provide the parts outside the CDR3, is DAMVIQNPRYQVTQFGKPVTLSCSQTLNHNVMYWYQQKSSQAPKLLFHYYDKDFNNEADTPDNFQSRRPNTSFCFLDIRSPGLGDTAMYLCATRDAIATSQETQYFGPGTRLLVL.

The J gene is TRBJ2-7, the V gene TRBV6-1; 7 nucleotides line up with TRBD2. J lost 0 bases, V lost 7 bases, and 3 bases had no gene match. The CDR3 is 13 amino acids. CDR1 and CDR2 from the germline V gene are MNHNS and SASEGT. The CDR3 is CASTASGSYEQYF. The DNA for the CDR3 is TGTGCCAGCACGGCTAGCGGCTCCTACGAGCAGTACTTC.

V usage is TRBV19 and J usage is TRBJ1-2; no clear D. Trimming took off 0 bases at V and 4 bases at J, with 9 bases between the two ends. Germline CDR1 and CDR2: LNHDA and SQIVND (reference sequence). There are 14 residues in the CDR3. CDR3 amino acids: CASSIDETSYGYTF. CDR3 sequence (DNA): TGTGCCAGTAGTATAGATGAGACAAGCTATGGCTACACCTTC.